This TCR beta chain was captured by sequencing in a study of T cells expressing NK-cell markers. The germline V gene encodes CDR1 KGHDR and CDR2 SFDVKD. This CDR3 is 16 amino acids long. From the 5' RACE reads, TCRdb lists one entry per CDR3 protein and no DNA. The table lists about 460,000 distinct CDR3 sequences. What was sequenced was blood T cells: a sorted CD56 or NKG2C T cell subset, CD4+ or CD8+ T cells, or bulk PBMC T cells (not recorded which). The V call is TRBV24-1, the J call TRBJ2-2; there is no DNA to check the TCRdb D call of TRBD2. The sequence was collected from a woman between 50 and 59 years old in good health. The CDR3 protein is CATSDSGTRQTGELFF.